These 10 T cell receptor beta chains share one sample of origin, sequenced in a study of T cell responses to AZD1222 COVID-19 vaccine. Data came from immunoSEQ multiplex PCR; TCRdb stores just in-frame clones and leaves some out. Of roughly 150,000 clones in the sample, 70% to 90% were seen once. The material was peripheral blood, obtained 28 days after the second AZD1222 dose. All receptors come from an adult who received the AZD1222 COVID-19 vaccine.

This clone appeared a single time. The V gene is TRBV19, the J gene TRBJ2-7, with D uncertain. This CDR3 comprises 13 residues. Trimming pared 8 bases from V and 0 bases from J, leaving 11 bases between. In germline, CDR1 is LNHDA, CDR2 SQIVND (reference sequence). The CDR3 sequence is CASSRSASYEQYF. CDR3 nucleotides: TGTGCCAGTTCCCGAAGCGCCTCCTACGAGCAGTACTTC.

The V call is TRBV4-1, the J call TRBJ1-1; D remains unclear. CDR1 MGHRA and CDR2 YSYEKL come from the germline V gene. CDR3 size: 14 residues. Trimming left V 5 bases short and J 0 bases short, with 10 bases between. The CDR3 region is CASSYRHLNTEAFF. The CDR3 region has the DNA TGCGCCAGCAGCTATCGACACTTGAACACTGAAGCTTTCTTT.

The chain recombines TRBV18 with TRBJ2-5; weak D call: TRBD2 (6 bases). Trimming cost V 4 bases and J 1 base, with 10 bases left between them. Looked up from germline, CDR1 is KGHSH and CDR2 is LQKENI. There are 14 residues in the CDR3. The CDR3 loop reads CASSRYGGQETQYF. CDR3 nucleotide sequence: TGTGCCAGCTCACGGTACGGGGGCCAAGAGACCCAGTACTTC.

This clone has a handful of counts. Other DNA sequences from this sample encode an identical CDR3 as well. The CDR3 loop is CASSLGQPNSPLHF. Here the CDR3 DNA reads TGTGCCAGCAGCTTAGGGCAACCAAATTCACCCCTCCACTTT. V is TRBV7-2 and J is TRBJ1-6; D not resolved. The CDR3 consists of 14 residues. The germline V gene has CDR1 SGHTA and CDR2 FQGNSA. V was pared by 1 base and J by 7 bases, with 8 bases between.

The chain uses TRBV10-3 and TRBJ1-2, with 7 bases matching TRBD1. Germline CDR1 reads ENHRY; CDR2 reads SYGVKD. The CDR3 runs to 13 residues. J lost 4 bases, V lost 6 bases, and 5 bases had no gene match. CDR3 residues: CAISEGQSYGYTF. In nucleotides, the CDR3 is TGTGCCATCAGCGAGGGACAGAGCTATGGCTACACCTTC.

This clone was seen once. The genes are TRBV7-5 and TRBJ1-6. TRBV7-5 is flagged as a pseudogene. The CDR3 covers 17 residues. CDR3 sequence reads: CVRSLRRKSSYNSPLHF. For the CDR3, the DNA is TGTGTCAGAAGCTTACGACGAAAGAGCTCCTATAATTCACCCCTCCACTTT.

The DNA for the CDR3 is TGTGCCAGCAGCTTAGTCTCGGCGGGGCCCAACACCATATATTTT. This codes for CASSLVSAGPNTIYF. The chain carries TRBV11-3 and TRBJ1-3, with D tentatively TRBD1 (5 bases). From germline, CDR1 is SGHNT and CDR2 YENEEA. The CDR3 is 15 residues long. V gave up 1 base and J gave up 7 bases, with 14 bases separating them.

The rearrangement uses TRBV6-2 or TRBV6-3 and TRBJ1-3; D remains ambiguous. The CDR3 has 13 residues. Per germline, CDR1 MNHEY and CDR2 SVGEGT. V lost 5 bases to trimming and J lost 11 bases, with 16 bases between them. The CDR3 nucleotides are TGTGCCAGCAGTCCCTACGGTCAGGAGGCCATATATTTT. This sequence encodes CASSPYGQEAIYF.

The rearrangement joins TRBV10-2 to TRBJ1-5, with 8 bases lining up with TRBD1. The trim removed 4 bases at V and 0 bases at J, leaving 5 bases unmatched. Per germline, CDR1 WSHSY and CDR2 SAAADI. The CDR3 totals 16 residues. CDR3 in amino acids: CASSVGTGISNQPQHF. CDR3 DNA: TGCGCCAGCAGTGTTGGGACAGGAATTAGCAATCAGCCCCAGCATTTT.

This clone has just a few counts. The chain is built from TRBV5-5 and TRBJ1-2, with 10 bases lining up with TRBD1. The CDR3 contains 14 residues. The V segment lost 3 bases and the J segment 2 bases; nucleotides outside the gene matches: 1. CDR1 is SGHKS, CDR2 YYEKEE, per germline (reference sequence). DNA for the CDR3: TGTGCCAGCAGCTGGGGACAGGGGAACTATGGCTACACCTTC. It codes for CASSWGQGNYGYTF.